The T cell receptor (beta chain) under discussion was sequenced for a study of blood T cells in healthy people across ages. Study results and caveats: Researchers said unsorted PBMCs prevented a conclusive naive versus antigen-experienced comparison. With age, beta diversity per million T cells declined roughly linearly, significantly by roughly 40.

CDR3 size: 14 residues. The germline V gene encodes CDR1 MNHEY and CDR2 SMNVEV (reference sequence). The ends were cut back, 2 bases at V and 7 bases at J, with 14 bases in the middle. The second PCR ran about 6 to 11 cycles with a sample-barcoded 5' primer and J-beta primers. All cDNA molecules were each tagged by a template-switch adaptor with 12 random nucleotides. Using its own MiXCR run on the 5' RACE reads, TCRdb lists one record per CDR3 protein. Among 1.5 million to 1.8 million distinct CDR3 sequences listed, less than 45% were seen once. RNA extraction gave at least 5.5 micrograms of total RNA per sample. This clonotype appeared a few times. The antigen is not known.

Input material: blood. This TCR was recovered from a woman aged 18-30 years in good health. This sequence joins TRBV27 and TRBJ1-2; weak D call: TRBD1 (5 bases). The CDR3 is CASSLAPRVLGYTF. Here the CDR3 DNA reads TGTGCCAGCAGTTTAGCCCCCAGGGTTCTTGGCTACACCTTC.